The source of this T cell receptor beta chain is a study of T cells in Graves' hyperthyroidism and ophthalmopathy (dated by TCRdb to between 2019 and 2020). Notes on the research overall: Peripheral blood was collected at initial diagnosis, before any treatment. To identify distinguishing TCR V-J signatures, a discovery cohort of 90 to 100 patients was used, comprising 40 to 45 with Graves' ophthalmopathy and approximately 57 with stable Graves' hyperthyroidism. An independent validation cohort of about 20 hyperthyroidism patients and 17 patients who later progressed to ophthalmopathy tested prospective prediction of ophthalmopathy. The roughly 99 discovery patients were divided at random into training and test sets in a 7:3 ratio. In addition, the study compared T-cell repertoires in thyroid tissue and in blood from five to seven Graves' hyperthyroidism patients. After sampling, hyperthyroidism patients received methimazole starting at 30 mg daily, and ophthalmopathy patients received high-dose intravenous methylprednisolone. According to the paper, TCR Vbeta CDR3 sequencing was carried out on 135 peripheral blood samples, which came from 40 to 45 ophthalmopathy, approximately 72 hyperthyroidism and approximately 17 progressor patients.

Unmatched junction bases come to 8, with V trimmed by 1 base and J by 4 bases. The CDR3 spans 16 residues, from the cysteine through the phenylalanine. The sequence is cut down to CDR3 DNA, 48 bases in frame from base 1. Via the germline V gene (reference sequence), CDR1 is DFQATT and CDR2 SNEGSKA. Findings and caveats that apply to the study as a whole: Blood samples also contained most of the expanded thyroid clonotypes (frequency above 0.001), which suggests that blood repertoires may reflect thyroid immune responses. In cross-validation, a model built on a 13 V-J signature told ophthalmopathy apart from stable hyperthyroidism with over 85% sensitivity and approximately 81% specificity, and in testing the same model reached 80%/75%. In validation, the model predicted progression to ophthalmopathy a median of approximately 6.3 months before onset, with about 67% sensitivity and 72.22% specificity. Sample size was not statistically predetermined, and blinding of investigators to group allocation was not performed.

Stable Graves' hyperthyroidism was defined as the absence of progression to ophthalmopathy over 18 months of follow-up. The hyperthyroidism patients were between 18 and 65 years old and newly diagnosed, with a disease duration of less than 2 months. The study excluded patients with uncontrolled infections, other autoimmune diseases, pregnancy or lactation. Diagnoses were based on clinical symptoms, serum thyroxine and TRAb, thyroid ultrasound and orbital computed tomography. PBMCs were isolated from about 10 ml of fresh peripheral blood by Ficoll-Paque density gradient centrifugation. Trizol reagent was used to extract total RNA, and RNA quality was then checked on an Agilent 2100 Bioanalyzer. This clonotype has a handful of counts. Its cognate antigen has yet to be identified. There are no base qualities to consult, and no much larger clone falls within one base. Amplification of TCR beta CDR3 regions was carried out from RNA transcripts. For the first round of RT-PCR on the TCR CDR3, the HTBI primer set was used together with the Qiagen OneStep RT-PCR kit. A second multiplex PCR round built the libraries, followed by size selection and purification. Sequencing of the libraries was done on an Illumina HiSeq2000 using paired-end 100 bp reads. The authors' analysis ran thus. SOAPnuke was used to process the raw data, with reads discarded if the reads contained adapters or uncalled bases, had a mean Phred below 15, or lacked an exact constant-primer or identifier match. COPE v1.2.5 was used to merge the high-quality paired reads, and each unique nucleotide sequence was defined as a clonotype. MiTCR v1.1 was used to align clonotypes to the IMGT TRBV, TRBD and TRBJ reference segments. Only V-J combinations with frequency above 0.0001, covering 99% to 99.2% of repertoires, were analysed. A TCS score was defined as the ratio between F50 (clonal expansion) and ExV (chaos), using BLOSUM62-based TCRdist between CDR3 peptides within each V-J. Welch's t-statistics and random forest reduced 514 V-J features to 10 to 15, which were used in a naive Bayes classifier (R e1071). The public sequencing data were trimmed at Q25 with fastp and processed into clonotypes with MiXCR by TCRdb, which kept only in-frame beta chains. Rows matching on CDR3 protein sequence are summarized as one entry with the most common DNA and genes. TCRdb, rather than the study authors, made the V and J calls. Counted in this sample were about 340,000 distinct CDR3 sequences; about 18% of them appeared once. The ten top clones hold under 55% of the sample.

The sample taken for sequencing was blood. This sequence was found in a woman aged 50 to 60 with Graves' hyperthyroidism. This sequence uses TRBV20-1 and TRBJ2-5, with TRBD2 matching 11 junction bases. The sequence in DNA is TGCAGTGCTAGAGGAGAGAGTAGCGGGGGGGTAGAGACCCAGTACTTC. This gives the protein CSARGESSGGVETQYF.